These T cell receptor beta chains were read from a single sample in a study of blood T cell repertoires in COVID-19. The protocol was immunoSEQ multiplex PCR, while the TCRdb copy is restricted to in-frame clones and leaves out a portion. This table has about 210,000 clones, about 91% appearing once. The source material was peripheral blood. The receptors derive from a man under 40 with acute or convalescent COVID-19. Each CDR3 is given with its conserved first and last residue. The order of the fields is D gene, V gene, J gene, clone size, CDR3 protein, CDR3 DNA. D genes are given only for firm matches. Clone size is given for some rows only: seen once, a few or many times, or a class if the clone is expanded.

.	TRBV27	TRBJ1-5	.	CASSLDEGPRGVFSDQPQHF	TGTGCCAGCAGCTTGGACGAGGGGCCCAGGGGTGTTTTCTCGGATCAGCCCCAGCATTTT
.	TRBV28	TRBJ1-3	.	CATFQGGRVSGNTIYF	TGTGCCACCTTCCAAGGGGGGAGGGTTTCTGGAAACACCATATATTTT
.	TRBV13	TRBJ2-2	once	CASSLGRGYTGELFF	TGTGCCAGCAGCTTAGGTCGGGGTTACACCGGGGAGCTGTTTTTT
TRBD1	TRBV7-9	TRBJ2-3	.	CASSPDRGKDTQYF	TGTGCCAGCAGCCCGGACAGGGGTAAAGATACGCAGTATTTT
TRBD1	TRBV2	TRBJ1-2	.	CASEAGGGGPYGYTF	TGTGCCAGCGAGGCGGGGGGAGGGGGCCCCTATGGCTACACCTTC
TRBD2	TRBV10-2	TRBJ2-7	.	CATKLGGRLDEQYF	TGCGCCACCAAACTGGGCGGGAGGCTAGACGAGCAGTACTTC
TRBD2	TRBV27	TRBJ2-3	.	CASSFLAGGPADTQYF	TGTGCCAGCAGTTTTCTAGCGGGAGGGCCGGCAGATACGCAGTATTTT
.	TRBV10-1	TRBJ2-5	.	CASTDKGGGPRKETQYF	TGCGCCAGCACCGACAAAGGGGGGGGGCCCCGTAAAGAGACCCAGTACTTC
.	TRBV7-9	TRBJ2-1	.	CASSLKGDEQFF	TGTGCCAGCAGCCTGAAAGGAGATGAGCAGTTCTTC
TRBD2	TRBV7-9	TRBJ2-3	.	CASSETSGRAGDTQYF	TGTGCCAGCAGCGAGACTAGCGGGAGGGCCGGAGATACGCAGTATTTT
TRBD1	TRBV5-6	TRBJ2-2	.	CASSLDRVTGELFF	TGTGCCAGCAGCCTGGACAGGGTTACCGGGGAGCTGTTTTTT
.	TRBV15	TRBJ1-1	.	CATSRWREPWNTEAFF	TGTGCCACCAGCAGATGGAGGGAACCATGGAACACTGAAGCTTTCTTT
.	TRBV28	TRBJ2-7	few	CASSLDRFYEQYF	TGTGCCAGCAGTTTAGACAGGTTCTACGAGCAGTACTTC
.	TRBV28	TRBJ1-5	once	CASRTRQARGQPQHF	TGTGCCAGCAGAACAAGACAGGCTCGGGGTCAGCCCCAGCATTTT
.	TRBV10-3	TRBJ2-7	few	CAISESRGNYEQYF	TGTGCCATCAGTGAGTCAAGGGGGAACTACGAGCAGTACTTC
.	TRBV9	TRBJ1-5	once	CASSVEPGQPQHF	TGTGCCAGCAGCGTAGAACCCGGTCAGCCCCAGCATTTT
.	TRBV6-5	TRBJ1-6	.	CATLHSLLDNSPLHF	TGTGCCACCCTCCACAGCCTTTTGGATAATTCACCCCTCCACTTT
.	TRBV29-1	TRBJ2-7	.	CSVEDPEGAHEQYF	TGCAGCGTTGAAGATCCGGAGGGGGCCCACGAGCAGTACTTC
.	TRBV6-5	TRBJ1-1	.	CASRKLTGSYTEAFF	TGTGCCAGCAGAAAACTAACAGGGTCATACACTGAAGCTTTCTTT
.	TRBV28	TRBJ1-3	once	CAIAGGSGRNTIYF	TGTGCCATCGCGGGGGGGAGCGGAAGAAACACCATATATTTT